The 11 T cell receptor beta chains presented below share a single source sample, sequenced in a study of T-cell memory formation after mild COVID-19. TCRdb redid the calling of the 5' RACE reads with MiXCR, one entry per CDR3 protein. The profile shows roughly 190,000 distinct CDR3 sequences, 10% to 13% of them singletons. Specimen: PBMCs or a T cell subset sorted from them (not recorded which). The receptor set was obtained from a man aged 18 to 30 who had mild COVID-19 (a few samples of this study predate the infection). Cell type and time point are not known.

CDR3 sequence reads: CASSLRQVLAKNIQYF. In nucleotides, the CDR3 is TGTGCCAGCAGCCTCCGACAGGTTCTAGCCAAAAACATTCAGTACTTC. This sequence joins TRBV11-2 and TRBJ2-4; a possible D gene is TRBD1 (6 bases). Looked up from germline, CDR1 is SGHAT and CDR2 is FQNNGV. This CDR3 is built from 16 residues. V lost 5 bases to trimming and J lost 0 bases, with 14 bases between them. Drawing the rest from reference TRBV11-2 and TRBJ2-4, the complete variable domain is EAGVAQSPRYKIIEKRQSVAFWCNPISGHATLYWYQQILGQGPKLLIQFQNNGVVDDSQLPKDRFSAERLKGVDSTLKIQPAKLEDSAVYLCASSLRQVLAKNIQYFGAGTRLSVL.

This rearrangement joins TRBV12-3 or TRBV12-4 to TRBJ1-2; tentatively, D is TRBD1 (6 bases). Trimming removed 5 bases from V and 7 bases from J, with 17 bases in between. This CDR3 region has 14 residues. CDR3 in amino acids: CASSLQSGVGGYTF. CDR3 bases: TGTGCCAGCAGTCTGCAGTCAGGGGTGGGTGGCTACACCTTC.

The chain recombines TRBV7-9 with TRBJ2-7; 8 positions agree with TRBD1. The V and J ends lost 6 bases and 2 bases, in that order; junction bases with no gene match: 9. Germline V CDR1 and CDR2: SEHNR, FQNEAQ (reference sequence). The CDR3 sequence is 15 residues long. CDR3 amino acids: CASRRTGQATYEQYV. The DNA of the CDR3 is TGTGCCAGCAGAAGAACGGGACAGGCGACCTACGAGCAGTACGTC.

V usage is TRBV23-1 and J usage is TRBJ2-3, with 7 bases matching TRBD1. TRBV23-1 is an ORF for which the function is uncertain. The CDR3 length is 15 residues. V lost 6 bases, J lost 0 bases, and 6 bases stayed unmatched. The CDR3 sequence: CASSEIQGSTDTQYF. In DNA form, the CDR3 reads TGCGCCAGCAGCGAAATACAGGGGAGCACAGATACGCAGTATTTT.

J is TRBJ1-1 and V is TRBV2; D remains unclear. CDR3 size: 13 residues. Trimming took off 7 bases at V and 1 base at J, with 10 bases between the two ends. The germline V gene encodes CDR1 SNHLY and CDR2 FYNNEI. The CDR3 DNA sequence: TGTGCCAGCATTCTAGGGCAGAACACTGAAGCTTTCTTT. Encoded protein: CASILGQNTEAFF.

The J gene is TRBJ1-5, the V gene TRBV7-2; possibly TRBD1 for D (6 bases). The germline gives CDR1 SGHTA, CDR2 FQGNSA. This CDR3 has 18 residues. Trimming took 5 bases from V and 7 from J, leaving 27 bases between them. The CDR3, as DNA: TGTGCCAGCAGCCGGTTACCAGGGGTTGGACTTATTGGGCAGCCCCAGCATTTT. As protein: CASSRLPGVGLIGQPQHF.

The CDR3 DNA reads TGCGCCAGCAGCATGACACCTACTACTAATGAAAAACTGTTTTTT. Its translation is CASSMTPTTNEKLFF. The J gene is TRBJ1-4, the V gene TRBV5-1; D is unresolved. V was cut by 4 bases and J by 2 bases, with 12 bases left in between. Germline loops: CDR1 SGHRS, CDR2 YFSETQ. The CDR3 runs to 15 residues.

This clonotype has a single count. CDR3 residues: CASSLAGSGRNEQFF. In DNA, the CDR3 is TGTGCCAGCAGCTTGGCGGGCTCCGGGCGCAATGAGCAGTTCTTC. V gene TRBV11-2 combines with J gene TRBJ2-1; TRBD2 might be the D (5 bases). Between the trimmed V and J ends, which lost 3 bases and 6 bases, there was a span of 15 bases. This CDR3 comprises 15 residues. Germline CDR1 is SGHAT and CDR2 is FQNNGV.

The chain couples TRBV5-1 to TRBJ1-2; D is unclear. This CDR3 has 13 residues. Germline V CDR1 and CDR2: SGHRS, YFSETQ. V lost 3 bases and J 2 bases, leaving 8 bases between the germline ends. For the CDR3, the DNA is TGCGCCAGCAGCTCCGGGGTAAACTATGGCTACACCTTC. Its protein is CASSSGVNYGYTF.

J is TRBJ1-2 and V is TRBV20-1, with D perhaps matching TRBD1 (6 bases). CDR3 length: 13 residues. Germline CDR1 DFQATT, CDR2 SNEGSKA (reference sequence). Trimming left V 3 bases short and J 2 bases short, with 10 bases between. Here the CDR3 DNA reads TGCAGTGCTAGTCGGGACACCAACTATGGCTACACCTTC. This gives the protein CSASRDTNYGYTF.

This clonotype was picked up a small number of times. The genes are TRBV27 and TRBJ2-3, with a possible D match to TRBD2 (6 bases). Looked up from germline, CDR1 is MNHEY and CDR2 is SMNVEV (reference sequence). The CDR3 contains 15 residues. The ends were cut back, 7 bases at V and 1 base at J, with 15 bases in the middle. Here the CDR3 reads CASTRTGDGTDTQYF. The DNA for the CDR3 is TGTGCCAGCACCCGGACGGGGGACGGCACAGATACGCAGTATTTT.